These 22 T cell receptor beta chains were all obtained from the same sample, sequenced in a study of blood T cell repertoires in COVID-19. Method: immunoSEQ multiplex PCR; TCRdb's copy keeps in-frame clones and lacks some. The sample consists of 250,000 to 300,000 clones, 83% of them appearing once. The sample taken for sequencing was peripheral blood. The receptors were gathered from an elderly man with acute or convalescent COVID-19.

This clone was observed at least ten times. The chain is built from TRBV6-5 and TRBJ2-7, with 7 bases aligning to TRBD1. Germline V gives CDR1 MNHEY, CDR2 SVGAGI. The CDR3 runs 14 residues. J gave up 3 bases and V 6 bases, and 8 bases lay outside the gene matches. The CDR3 reads CASRIGQANYEQYF. The CDR3 DNA is TGTGCCAGCAGAATTGGACAGGCTAACTACGAGCAGTACTTC.

V and J are TRBV7-8 and TRBJ2-1; 10 bases map to TRBD2. From germline, CDR1 is SGHVS and CDR2 FQNEAQ. The CDR3 is 17 amino acids. V lost 5 bases and J lost 0; bases outside the gene matches: 7. The CDR3 is CASSPWTSGSSYNEQFF. CDR3 DNA: TGTGCCAGCAGCCCGTGGACTAGCGGAAGCTCCTACAATGAGCAGTTCTTC.

The gene calls are TRBV28 and TRBJ2-7; perhaps TRBD1 as D (6 bases). The V end was cut by 8 bases, the J end by 7 bases, with 15 bases between. CDR1 and CDR2 from the germline V gene are MDHEN and SYDVKM. The CDR3 runs to 12 residues. The CDR3 DNA is TGTGCCAGCGAGGCAGGGGTCAAGGAGCAGTACTTC. It encodes CASEAGVKEQYF.

This clone occurred once. The rearrangement links TRBV5-1 to TRBJ1-1; tentatively, D is TRBD1 (5 bases). Trimming shortened V by 1 base and J by 3 bases, and 13 bases separated the two germline ends. The CDR3 totals 15 residues. The germline V gene encodes CDR1 SGHRS and CDR2 YFSETQ. The CDR3 loop reads CASSLIQGIDTEAFF. In DNA, the CDR3 is TGCGCCAGCAGCTTGATCCAGGGTATCGACACTGAAGCTTTCTTT. The whole variable domain, remainder taken from reference TRBV5-1 and TRBJ1-1, is KAGVTQTPRYLIKTRGQQVTLSCSPISGHRSVSWYQQTPGQGLQFLFEYFSETQRNKGNFPGRFSGRQFSNSRSEMNVSTLELGDSALYLCASSLIQGIDTEAFFGQGTRLTVV.

The sample holds one count of this clone. The genes are TRBV5-4 and TRBJ1-5, with 7 positions matching TRBD1. V gave up 4 bases and J gave up 1 base; unmatched junction bases: 2. The CDR3 totals 14 residues. The germline V gene has CDR1 SGHNT and CDR2 YYREEE (reference sequence). DNA for the CDR3: TGTGCCAGCAGCGAACAGGGGAGCAATCAGCCCCAGCATTTT. Protein: CASSEQGSNQPQHF.

The CDR3 sequence is CASSYLHEQFF. DNA for the CDR3: TGTGCCAGCAGTTACCTCCATGAGCAGTTCTTC. This rearrangement joins TRBV6-5 to TRBJ2-1; D unresolved. V was clipped by 2 bases and J by 8 bases, with 4 bases between them. This CDR3 region has 11 residues. Per the germline V gene, CDR1 is MNHEY and CDR2 is SVGAGI.

CDR3 DNA: TGTGCCACCAGCAGAGATCCGCGCCCCTCTGGAAACACCATATATTTT. Translation gives CATSRDPRPSGNTIYF. The V call is TRBV15, the J call TRBJ1-3, with unresolved D. Trimming pared 0 bases from V and 0 bases from J, leaving 9 bases between. Germline loops: CDR1 LNHNV, CDR2 YYDKDF (reference sequence). CDR3 size: 16 residues.

Concerning this clone: Distinct nucleotide sequences in the sample also encode this CDR3. The rearrangement joins TRBV29-1 to TRBJ1-1, with a possible D match to TRBD1 (6 bases). CDR1 is SQVTM and CDR2 is ANQGSEA in the germline V gene. The germline V and J ends were trimmed by 7 bases and 0 bases, with 9 bases remaining between them. CDR3 length: 12 residues. This chain's CDR3 is CSAGQLNTEAFF. CDR3 nucleotide sequence: TGCAGCGCCGGACAGCTGAACACTGAAGCTTTCTTT.

This rearrangement joins TRBV19 to TRBJ1-1; no clear D gene. The CDR3 contains 12 residues. Germline V lookup: CDR1 LNHDA, CDR2 SQIVND (reference sequence). Trimming removed 7 bases at V and 4 bases at J, with 10 bases between. CDR3 region: CASNEAGTEAFF. The CDR3 nucleotides read TGTGCCAGTAACGAGGCGGGCACTGAAGCTTTCTTT.

The V gene is TRBV30, the J gene TRBJ2-1, with 8 nucleotides matching TRBD1. This CDR3 is built from 15 residues. Germline CDR1 reads GTSNPN; CDR2 reads SVGIG (reference sequence). The V and J ends lost 0 bases and 12 bases, in that order; junction bases with no gene match: 13. The CDR3 loop reads CAWSVRQGQHRGQFF. The CDR3 DNA sequence: TGTGCCTGGAGTGTTCGACAGGGGCAACACCGGGGGCAGTTCTTC. Looking up the rest from reference TRBV30 and TRBJ2-1 gives the full variable domain: SQTIHQWPATLVQPVGSPLSLECTVEGTSNPNLYWYRQAAGRGLQLLFYSVGIGQISSEVPQNLSASRPQDRQFILSSKKLLLSDSGFYLCAWSVRQGQHRGQFFGPGTRLTVL.

In its sample, this clone was seen a few times. This sequence joins TRBV7-9 and TRBJ2-7, with a tentative D call TRBD1 (5 bases). V was clipped by 1 base and J by 3 bases, with 7 bases between them. The CDR3 sequence is 13 residues long. From germline, CDR1 is SEHNR and CDR2 FQNEAQ (reference sequence). The DNA of the CDR3 is TGTGCCAGCAGCTTAGGACAGTTCTACGAGCAGTACTTC. It translates to CASSLGQFYEQYF.

V and J are TRBV12-3 or TRBV12-4 and TRBJ2-5; no clear D. Trimming stripped 7 bases from V and 7 bases from J, with 13 bases between. The CDR3 is 12 amino acids. DNA of the CDR3: TGTGCCAGCACCCGCGGCTTGGGGACCCAGTACTTC. This translates into CASTRGLGTQYF.

The V gene is TRBV27, the J gene TRBJ1-1; TRBD1 might be the D (6 bases). Per germline, CDR1 MNHEY and CDR2 SMNVEV (reference sequence). The V and J ends lost 2 bases and 2 bases respectively, with 12 bases between them. The CDR3 has 15 amino acids. The CDR3 reads CASSLGPGTNTEAFF. The CDR3 bases are TGTGCCAGCAGTTTAGGTCCAGGGACAAACACTGAAGCTTTCTTT.

The rearrangement links TRBV20-1 to TRBJ2-3; possibly TRBD2 for D (6 bases). Germline V lookup: CDR1 DFQATT, CDR2 SNEGSKA (reference sequence). Deletions cut 3 bases from V and 5 bases from J, with 30 bases between. The CDR3 runs 19 residues. CDR3 bases: TGCAGTGCTAGTCCACGGAGGGAAAGCGGGCCCCTTCGTTTAGATACGCAGTATTTT. This codes for CSASPRRESGPLRLDTQYF.

The V and J genes are TRBV6-5 and TRBJ2-5, with TRBD2 identical over 9 bases. J lost 6 bases, V lost 6 bases, and 11 bases had no gene match. The CDR3 is made up of 15 amino acids. Germline values: CDR1 MNHEY, CDR2 SVGAGI. CDR3 sequence reads: CASSRAGGSPKTQYF. The CDR3 nucleotides read TGTGCCAGCAGCCGTGCGGGGGGGTCCCCGAAGACCCAGTACTTC.

This chain connects TRBV27 to TRBJ2-2; D may be TRBD1 (5 bases). The length of the CDR3 is 17 residues. Per germline, CDR1 MNHEY and CDR2 SMNVEV (reference sequence). The germline V and J ends were trimmed by 5 bases and 2 bases, with 18 bases remaining between them. The CDR3 nucleotides are TGTGCCAGCAGTCCCCGAGGAGACGGACATAACACCGGGGAGCTGTTTTTT. Its protein product is CASSPRGDGHNTGELFF.

This sequence joins TRBV19 and TRBJ2-3; TRBD1 might be the D (5 bases). CDR3 length: 13 residues. Germline CDR1 LNHDA, CDR2 SQIVND (reference sequence). V was clipped by 2 bases and J by 7 bases, with 10 bases between them. DNA of the CDR3: TGTGCCAGTAGTATAAAACAGGAGTATACGCAGTATTTT. It codes for CASSIKQEYTQYF.

This chain uses TRBV5-1 with TRBJ1-1, with no clear D. V was clipped by 0 bases and J by 1 base, with 10 bases between them. CDR1 and CDR2 from the germline V gene are SGHRS and YFSETQ. The CDR3 runs to 15 residues. CDR3 in DNA: TGCGCCAGCAGCTTGGGCTGGCAGGAGAACACTGAAGCTTTCTTT. It translates to CASSLGWQENTEAFF.

The V and J genes are TRBV9 and TRBJ2-7, with 9 bases matching TRBD2. The trim removed 3 bases at V and 2 bases at J, leaving 6 bases unmatched. This CDR3 is built from 15 residues. The germline V gene has CDR1 SGDLS and CDR2 YYNGEE. The CDR3 coding sequence is TGTGCCAGCAGCGCGTTAGCGGGAGCGGCCTACGAGCAGTACTTC. Translating it yields CASSALAGAAYEQYF.

This clone was seen only once. This chain joins TRBV7-3 and TRBJ2-3; maybe TRBD2 (6 bases). Deletions cut 8 bases from V and 1 base from J, with 13 bases between. The CDR3 contains 14 residues. Germline V gives CDR1 SGHTA, CDR2 FQGTGA. In DNA, the CDR3 is TGTGCCAGCGGGGCGGGATATGGCACAGATACGCAGTATTTT. Residues: CASGAGYGTDTQYF. Together with reference TRBV7-3 and TRBJ2-3, the CDR3 gives the full variable domain: GAGVSQTPSNKVTEKGKYVELRCDPISGHTALYWYRQSLGQGPEFLIYFQGTGAADDSGLPNDRFFAVRPEGSVSTLKIQRTERGDSAVYLCASGAGYGTDTQYFGPGTRLTVL.

The rearrangement joins TRBV3-1 (or the pseudogene TRBV3-2) to TRBJ1-1; TRBD1 might be the D (5 bases). This CDR3 is 13 amino acids long. Germline V gene data show CDR1 as LGHDT and CDR2 as YNNKEL (reference sequence). V lost 9 bases to trimming and J lost 5 bases, with 16 bases between them. The CDR3 is CASSAQGGTEAFF. DNA of the CDR3: TGTGCCAGTAGCGCCCAGGGCGGAACTGAAGCTTTCTTT.

This clone was seen just once. CDR3 region: CASSSPDSYEQYF. The CDR3 nucleotides are TGTGCCAGCAGCAGCCCAGACAGCTACGAGCAGTACTTC. The rearrangement links TRBV21-1 to TRBJ2-7; TRBD1 reflects the table's D call only, with no check against the DNA. TRBV21-1 is listed as a pseudogene. The CDR3 consists of 13 residues.